This record looks at one T cell receptor beta chain sequence and its context. Its matching antigen is unknown. Naivety among CD8 cells was defined by CD45RO negativity and positive CCR7 selection, thereby excluding terminally differentiated effector memory CD45RA+ cells. The data belong to a study of shared clonotypes between healthy human individuals. Study observations and caveats: Sequencing depth was expected to affect clonotype sharing among donors.

At the deep level, the assay was run. Measured with immunoSEQ multiplex PCR; TCRdb has only the in-frame clones, and not every one. The sample lists 1.5 million to 2.5 million clones, just under 95% occurring once. In germline, CDR1 is SGHDT, CDR2 YYEEEE. CDR3 length: 15 amino acids. V lost 0 bases and J lost 1, with 9 bases in between. Sample: naive CD8+ T cells sorted from blood. This TCR came from a man between 18 and 29 years old in good health. This chain joins TRBV5-6 and TRBJ2-3, with D tentatively TRBD2 (6 bases). The CDR3 loop reads CASSLEGLGTDTQYF. The CDR3 nucleotides are TGTGCCAGCAGCTTGGAGGGACTTGGCACAGATACGCAGTATTTT.